A selection of T cell receptor beta chains follows, all from one sample in a study of OX40 agonist ivuxolimab in advanced cancers. Data came from immunoSEQ multiplex PCR; TCRdb stores just in-frame clones and leaves some out. The sample has tens of thousands of clones; 84% are singletons. Material: CD4+ or CD8+ T cells sorted from blood, obtained in a trial of the OX40 agonist ivuxolimab. The receptor set was obtained from an adult with an advanced solid tumor such as melanoma, head and neck, liver or kidney cancer. The CDR3 runs from the conserved cysteine through the conserved F or W. Fields, in order: CDR3 DNA, CDR3 protein, CDR3 length, J gene, clone size, D gene, V gene. The D gene is left open where the match is weak. A row's size may be missing; if present it is once, few, many or a size class.

CDR3nt: TGTGCCAGCAGTGAACAAAGCCGATATGGCTACACCTTC
CDR3aa: CASSEQSRYGYTF
len: 13
j_gene: TRBJ1-2
abundance: once
d_gene: -
v_gene: TRBV6-1

CDR3nt: TGTGCCAGCAGTGCCCAACTTCCCGGGACAAATAATTCACCCCTCCACTTT
CDR3aa: CASSAQLPGTNNSPLHF
len: 17
j_gene: TRBJ1-6
abundance: -
d_gene: -
v_gene: TRBV6-4

CDR3nt: TGTGCCAGCAGCACCGACAGGCTTTCACCCCTCCACTTT
CDR3aa: CASSTDRLSPLHF
len: 13
j_gene: TRBJ1-6
abundance: few
d_gene: -
v_gene: TRBV6-5

CDR3nt: TGTGCCAGCTCAGGGGCCGGTAACAATGAGCAGTTCTTC
CDR3aa: CASSGAGNNEQFF
len: 13
j_gene: TRBJ2-1
abundance: -
d_gene: -
v_gene: TRBV18

CDR3nt: TGTGCCGGGGGTAGCGGACGAGAGACCCAGTACTTC
CDR3aa: CAGGSGRETQYF
len: 12
j_gene: TRBJ2-5
abundance: once
d_gene: -
v_gene: TRBV6-1

CDR3nt: TGTGCCAGTAGTACTCCTAGCGGGGTTATCGGGGAGCTGTTTTTT
CDR3aa: CASSTPSGVIGELFF
len: 15
j_gene: TRBJ2-2
abundance: -
d_gene: TRBD2
v_gene: TRBV19

CDR3nt: TGTGCCAGCAGCTTCGAGAGGGACACTGAAGCTTTCTTT
CDR3aa: CASSFERDTEAFF
len: 13
j_gene: TRBJ1-1
abundance: -
d_gene: -
v_gene: TRBV7-3

CDR3nt: TGTGCCAGCAGTAAAGACAGGGAAAAACTGTTTTTT
CDR3aa: CASSKDREKLFF
len: 12
j_gene: TRBJ1-4
abundance: -
d_gene: -
v_gene: TRBV7-2

CDR3nt: TGTGCCAGCAGCCCGGGACGGATGAGCTCCTACGAGCAGTACTTC
CDR3aa: CASSPGRMSSYEQYF
len: 15
j_gene: TRBJ2-7
abundance: -
d_gene: -
v_gene: TRBV5-6

CDR3nt: TGTGCCAGCAGCGGCGATGAAGACGGTTTAAGCTACGAGCAGTACTTC
CDR3aa: CASSGDEDGLSYEQYF
len: 16
j_gene: TRBJ2-7
abundance: -
d_gene: -
v_gene: TRBV9

CDR3nt: TGTGCCACCAGCAGAGTCGATGGCCTCGGTGGCAATCAGCCCCAGCATTTT
CDR3aa: CATSRVDGLGGNQPQHF
len: 17
j_gene: TRBJ1-5
abundance: -
d_gene: -
v_gene: TRBV15

CDR3nt: TGTGCCAGCAGCTTGGACGGGGGCGCGCGTCAGCCCCAGCATTTT
CDR3aa: CASSLDGGARQPQHF
len: 15
j_gene: TRBJ1-5
abundance: -
d_gene: -
v_gene: TRBV5-4

CDR3nt: TGTGCCAGCCAAGGGGACACCGGGGAGCTGTTTTTT
CDR3aa: CASQGDTGELFF
len: 12
j_gene: TRBJ2-2
abundance: few
d_gene: -
v_gene: TRBV2

CDR3nt: TGCGCCAGCAGCTTGGACGGCTCGAACACCGGGGAGCTGTTTTTT
CDR3aa: CASSLDGSNTGELFF
len: 15
j_gene: TRBJ2-2
abundance: once
d_gene: -
v_gene: TRBV5-1

CDR3nt: TGTGCCAGCAGCGTAGACCTAGAAACAGATACGCAGTATTTT
CDR3aa: CASSVDLETDTQYF
len: 14
j_gene: TRBJ2-3
abundance: -
d_gene: -
v_gene: TRBV9

CDR3nt: TGCAGCGCCCTGAGGCGGGCTTTCTTT
CDR3aa: CSALRRAFF
len: 9
j_gene: TRBJ1-1
abundance: few
d_gene: -
v_gene: TRBV29-1

CDR3nt: TGTGCCAGCTCACCGGACAGGGGGCACCACGAGCAGTACTTC
CDR3aa: CASSPDRGHHEQYF
len: 14
j_gene: TRBJ2-7
abundance: -
d_gene: TRBD1
v_gene: TRBV18

CDR3nt: TGCGCCAGCAGCTTCTTTGGATTTCCCCAAGAGACCCAGTACTTC
CDR3aa: CASSFFGFPQETQYF
len: 15
j_gene: TRBJ2-5
abundance: -
d_gene: -
v_gene: TRBV5-1

CDR3nt: TGTGCCATCAGTGAGAATTCACCCCTCCACTTT
CDR3aa: CAISENSPLHF
len: 11
j_gene: TRBJ1-6
abundance: few
d_gene: -
v_gene: TRBV10-3

CDR3nt: TGCGCCAGCAGCCAAGAGGGGCAGCCGGGAAACACCATATATTTT
CDR3aa: CASSQEGQPGNTIYF
len: 15
j_gene: TRBJ1-3
abundance: -
d_gene: -
v_gene: TRBV4-1

CDR3nt: TGTGCCTGGAGTGTAACAGGGGGCTTTGAGCAGTTCTTC
CDR3aa: CAWSVTGGFEQFF
len: 13
j_gene: TRBJ2-1
abundance: -
d_gene: TRBD1
v_gene: TRBV30

CDR3nt: TGTGCCAGCAGATACCCGGGACAGAATAATGAAAAACTGTTTTTT
CDR3aa: CASRYPGQNNEKLFF
len: 15
j_gene: TRBJ1-4
abundance: -
d_gene: TRBD1
v_gene: TRBV7-2

CDR3nt: TGTGCCAGCAGCTCCGACACGACGGGGGAGCAGTACTTC
CDR3aa: CASSSDTTGEQYF
len: 13
j_gene: TRBJ2-7
abundance: -
d_gene: -
v_gene: TRBV7-2

CDR3nt: TGTGCCAGTAGTAGGGTTCCGGGACAGGGGGCTGGTGAAGCTTTCTTT
CDR3aa: CASSRVPGQGAGEAFF
len: 16
j_gene: TRBJ1-1
abundance: -
d_gene: TRBD1
v_gene: TRBV19

CDR3nt: TGTGCCAGCAGTTCCAGACAGGGTCCCGTCGAGCAGTACTTC
CDR3aa: CASSSRQGPVEQYF
len: 14
j_gene: TRBJ2-7
abundance: -
d_gene: TRBD1
v_gene: TRBV6-5

CDR3nt: TGTGCCAGCAGACCGACAGGGACCCCTGTCTATGGCTACACCTTC
CDR3aa: CASRPTGTPVYGYTF
len: 15
j_gene: TRBJ1-2
abundance: few
d_gene: TRBD1
v_gene: TRBV6-5

CDR3nt: TGTGCCAGCAGCTTACCGGGACAGGGGCTCAACGAGCAGTACTTC
CDR3aa: CASSLPGQGLNEQYF
len: 15
j_gene: TRBJ2-7
abundance: -
d_gene: TRBD1
v_gene: TRBV5-8

CDR3nt: TGTGCCAGCAGTTTCGGCAGGGAATACGAGCAGTACTTC
CDR3aa: CASSFGREYEQYF
len: 13
j_gene: TRBJ2-7
abundance: -
d_gene: -
v_gene: TRBV28

CDR3nt: TGTGCCAGTAAACCCGGGGGGGGTTCTCAAGAGACCCAGTACTTC
CDR3aa: CASKPGGGSQETQYF
len: 15
j_gene: TRBJ2-5
abundance: -
d_gene: TRBD2
v_gene: TRBV19

CDR3nt: TGTGCCAGCAGTCTGGAGGGAGATACGCAGTATTTT
CDR3aa: CASSLEGDTQYF
len: 12
j_gene: TRBJ2-3
abundance: -
d_gene: -
v_gene: TRBV6-5

CDR3nt: TGTGCCAGCAGTTTTGGAGGCGAGCAGTACTTC
CDR3aa: CASSFGGEQYF
len: 11
j_gene: TRBJ2-7
abundance: -
d_gene: -
v_gene: TRBV6-5

CDR3nt: TGTGCCAGCAGCTTAGAAGGCACCGGAGACACGCAGTATTTT
CDR3aa: CASSLEGTGDTQYF
len: 14
j_gene: TRBJ2-3
abundance: -
d_gene: -
v_gene: TRBV7-2

CDR3nt: TGTGCCAGTTGGACAGGGGTTTATTCACCCCTCCACTTT
CDR3aa: CASWTGVYSPLHF
len: 13
j_gene: TRBJ1-6
abundance: once
d_gene: TRBD1
v_gene: TRBV6-1

CDR3nt: TGTGCCAGCAGCCGCGACAGTATTGGCTACACCTTC
CDR3aa: CASSRDSIGYTF
len: 12
j_gene: TRBJ1-2
abundance: few
d_gene: -
v_gene: TRBV7-9

CDR3nt: TGCGCCAGCAACGGACTAGCGGGGGGGTGGGACAATGAGCAGTTCTTC
CDR3aa: CASNGLAGGWDNEQFF
len: 16
j_gene: TRBJ2-1
abundance: -
d_gene: TRBD2
v_gene: TRBV10-2

CDR3nt: TGTGCCAGCAGGACTAGCGGGGACACCGGGGAGCTGTTTTTT
CDR3aa: CASRTSGDTGELFF
len: 14
j_gene: TRBJ2-2
abundance: -
d_gene: TRBD2
v_gene: TRBV6-6

CDR3nt: TGTGCCAGCAGTCAGGGGGGCGGGGTTGGTTCACCCCTCCACTTT
CDR3aa: CASSQGGGVGSPLHF
len: 15
j_gene: TRBJ1-6
abundance: -
d_gene: TRBD1
v_gene: TRBV6-5